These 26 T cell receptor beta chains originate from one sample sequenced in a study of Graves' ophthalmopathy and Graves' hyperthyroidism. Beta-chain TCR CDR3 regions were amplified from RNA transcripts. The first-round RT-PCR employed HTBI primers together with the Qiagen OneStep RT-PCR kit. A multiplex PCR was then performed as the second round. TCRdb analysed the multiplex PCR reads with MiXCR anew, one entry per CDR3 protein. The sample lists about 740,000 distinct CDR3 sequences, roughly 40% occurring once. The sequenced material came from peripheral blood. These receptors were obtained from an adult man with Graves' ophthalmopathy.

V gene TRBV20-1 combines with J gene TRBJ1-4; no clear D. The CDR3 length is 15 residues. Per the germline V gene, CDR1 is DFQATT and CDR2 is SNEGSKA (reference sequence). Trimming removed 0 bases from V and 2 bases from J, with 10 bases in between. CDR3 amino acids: CSARDRLPTNEKLFF. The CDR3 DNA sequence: TGCAGTGCTAGAGATCGTCTACCCACTAATGAAAAACTGTTTTTT.

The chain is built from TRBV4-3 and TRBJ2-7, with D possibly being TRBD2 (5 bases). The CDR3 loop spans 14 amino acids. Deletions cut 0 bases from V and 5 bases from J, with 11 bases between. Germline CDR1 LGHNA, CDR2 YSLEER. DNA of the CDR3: TGCGCCAGCAGCCAAGATCTAATCGGGAACGAGCAGTACTTC. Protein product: CASSQDLIGNEQYF.

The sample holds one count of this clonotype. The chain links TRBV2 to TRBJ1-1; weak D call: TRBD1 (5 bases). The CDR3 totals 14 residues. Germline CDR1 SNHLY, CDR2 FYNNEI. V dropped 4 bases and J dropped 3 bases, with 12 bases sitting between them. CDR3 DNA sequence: TGTGCCAGCAGTGCCCGGAGAGGGGACACTGAAGCTTTCTTT. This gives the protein CASSARRGDTEAFF. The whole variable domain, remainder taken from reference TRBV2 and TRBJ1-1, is EPEVTQTPSHQVTQMGQEVILRCVPISNHLYFYWYRQILGQKVEFLVSFYNNEISEKSEIFDDQFSVERPDGSNFTLKIRSTKLEDSAMYFCASSARRGDTEAFFGQGTRLTVV.

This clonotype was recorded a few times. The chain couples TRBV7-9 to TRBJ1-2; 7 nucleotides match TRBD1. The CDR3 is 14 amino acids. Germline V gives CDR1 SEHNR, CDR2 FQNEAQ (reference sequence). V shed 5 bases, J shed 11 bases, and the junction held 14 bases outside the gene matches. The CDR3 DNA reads TGTGCCAGCAGCCCGGGGACAGCCGATATCGGGTACACCTTC. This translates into CASSPGTADIGYTF.

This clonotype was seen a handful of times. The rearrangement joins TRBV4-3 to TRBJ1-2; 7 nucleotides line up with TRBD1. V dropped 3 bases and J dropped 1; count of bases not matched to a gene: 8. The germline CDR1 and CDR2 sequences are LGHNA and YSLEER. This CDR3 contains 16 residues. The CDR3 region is CASSQLLGQNNYGYTF. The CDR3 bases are TGCGCCAGCAGCCAGCTCCTGGGACAGAATAACTATGGCTACACCTTC.

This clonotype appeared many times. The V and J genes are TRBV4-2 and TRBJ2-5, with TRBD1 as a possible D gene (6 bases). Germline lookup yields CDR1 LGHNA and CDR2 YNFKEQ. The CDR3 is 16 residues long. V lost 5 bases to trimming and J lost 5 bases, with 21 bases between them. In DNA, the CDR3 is TGTGCCAGCAGCTTAGGCGATGCAGGGGCAAGGGAGACCCAGTACTTC. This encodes CASSLGDAGARETQYF.

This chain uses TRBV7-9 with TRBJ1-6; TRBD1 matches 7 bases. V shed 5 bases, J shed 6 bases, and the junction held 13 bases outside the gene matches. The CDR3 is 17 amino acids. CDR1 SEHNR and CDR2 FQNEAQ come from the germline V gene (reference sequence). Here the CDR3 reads CASSPTKQGLVNSPLHF. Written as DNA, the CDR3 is TGTGCCAGCAGCCCGACCAAACAGGGGTTAGTTAATTCACCCCTCCACTTT.

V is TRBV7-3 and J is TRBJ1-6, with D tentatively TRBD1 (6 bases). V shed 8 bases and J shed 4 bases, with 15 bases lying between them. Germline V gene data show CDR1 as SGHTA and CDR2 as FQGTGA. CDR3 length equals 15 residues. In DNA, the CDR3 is TGTGCCAGCGGACCAAGACAGGAGTATAATTCACCCCTCCACTTT. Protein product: CASGPRQEYNSPLHF. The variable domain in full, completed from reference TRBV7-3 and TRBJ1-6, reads GAGVSQTPSNKVTEKGKYVELRCDPISGHTALYWYRQSLGQGPEFLIYFQGTGAADDSGLPNDRFFAVRPEGSVSTLKIQRTERGDSAVYLCASGPRQEYNSPLHFGNGTRLTVT.

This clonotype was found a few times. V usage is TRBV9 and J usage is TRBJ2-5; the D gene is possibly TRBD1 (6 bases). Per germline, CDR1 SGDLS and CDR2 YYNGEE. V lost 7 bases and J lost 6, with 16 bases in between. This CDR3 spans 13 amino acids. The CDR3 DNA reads TGTGCCAGCTCACCACGCGACAGGAAGACCCAGTACTTC. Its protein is CASSPRDRKTQYF.

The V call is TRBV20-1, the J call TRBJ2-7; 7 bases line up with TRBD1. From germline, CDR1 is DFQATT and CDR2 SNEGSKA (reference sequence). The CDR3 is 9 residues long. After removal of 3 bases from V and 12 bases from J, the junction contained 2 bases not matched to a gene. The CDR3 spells CSASRQGYF. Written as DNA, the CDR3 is TGCAGTGCTAGCCGACAGGGGTACTTC.

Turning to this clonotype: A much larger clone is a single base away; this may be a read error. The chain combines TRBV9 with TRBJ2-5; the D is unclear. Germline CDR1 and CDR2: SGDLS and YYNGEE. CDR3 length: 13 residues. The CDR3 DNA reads TGTGCCAGCAGCGTCCGACCTCAAGAGGCCCAGTACTTC. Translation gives CASSVRPQEAQYF.

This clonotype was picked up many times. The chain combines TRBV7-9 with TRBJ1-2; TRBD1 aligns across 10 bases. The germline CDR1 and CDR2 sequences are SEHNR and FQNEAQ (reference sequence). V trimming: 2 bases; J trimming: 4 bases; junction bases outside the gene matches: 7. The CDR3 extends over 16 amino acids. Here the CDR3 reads CASSLSTGQGIYGYTF. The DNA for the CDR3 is TGTGCCAGCAGCTTATCGACGGGACAGGGGATCTATGGCTACACCTTC.

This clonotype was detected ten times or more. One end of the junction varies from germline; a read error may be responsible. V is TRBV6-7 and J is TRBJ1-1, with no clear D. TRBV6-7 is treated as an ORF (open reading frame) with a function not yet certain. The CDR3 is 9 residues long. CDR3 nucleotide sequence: TGTGCCAGCAGTCCCCGACGGATCTTT. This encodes CASSPRRIF.

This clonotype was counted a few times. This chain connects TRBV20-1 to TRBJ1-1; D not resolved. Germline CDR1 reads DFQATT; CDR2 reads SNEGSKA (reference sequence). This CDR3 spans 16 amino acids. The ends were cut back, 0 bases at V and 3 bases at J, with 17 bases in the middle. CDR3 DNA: TGCAGTGCTAGAGATGCCGTCGGGTTCAAGGACACTGAAGCTTTCTTT. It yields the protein CSARDAVGFKDTEAFF.

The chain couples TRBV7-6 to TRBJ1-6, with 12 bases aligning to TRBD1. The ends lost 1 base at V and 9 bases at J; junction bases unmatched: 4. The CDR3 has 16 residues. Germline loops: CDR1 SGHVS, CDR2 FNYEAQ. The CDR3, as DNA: TGTGCCAGCAGCTTAGGGGACAGGGGGCTCGGTTCACCCCTCCACTTT. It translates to CASSLGDRGLGSPLHF.

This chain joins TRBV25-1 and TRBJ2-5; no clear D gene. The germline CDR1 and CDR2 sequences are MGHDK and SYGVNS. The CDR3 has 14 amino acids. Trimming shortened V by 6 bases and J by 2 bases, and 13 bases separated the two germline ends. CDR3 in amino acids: CASSPQPLQETQYF. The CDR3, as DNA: TGTGCCAGCAGCCCCCAGCCCCTTCAAGAGACCCAGTACTTC.

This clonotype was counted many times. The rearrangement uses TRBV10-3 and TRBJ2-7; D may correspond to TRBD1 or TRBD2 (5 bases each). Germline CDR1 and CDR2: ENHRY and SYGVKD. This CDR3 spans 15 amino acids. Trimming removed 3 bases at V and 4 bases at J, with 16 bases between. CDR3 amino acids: CAISDVGTGAYEQYF. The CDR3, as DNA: TGTGCCATCAGTGATGTAGGGACCGGAGCTTACGAGCAGTACTTC.

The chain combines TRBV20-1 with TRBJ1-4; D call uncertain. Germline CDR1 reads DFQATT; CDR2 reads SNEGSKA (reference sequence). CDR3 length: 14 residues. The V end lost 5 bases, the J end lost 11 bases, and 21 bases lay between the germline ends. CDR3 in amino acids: CSARRHSPRFKLFF. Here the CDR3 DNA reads TGCAGTGCTCGACGTCACTCTCCCCGCTTCAAACTGTTTTTT.

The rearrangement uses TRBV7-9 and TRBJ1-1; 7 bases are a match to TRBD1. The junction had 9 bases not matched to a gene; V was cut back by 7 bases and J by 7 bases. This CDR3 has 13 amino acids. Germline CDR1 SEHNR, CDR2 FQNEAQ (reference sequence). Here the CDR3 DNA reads TGTGCCAGCACCCACGACAGGGACAGTGAAGCTTTCTTT. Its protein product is CASTHDRDSEAFF.

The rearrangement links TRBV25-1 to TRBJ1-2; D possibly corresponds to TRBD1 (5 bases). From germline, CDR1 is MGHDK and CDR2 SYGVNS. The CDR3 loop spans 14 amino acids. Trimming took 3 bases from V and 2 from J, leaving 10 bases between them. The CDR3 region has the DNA TGTGCCAGCAGTGAGATGGGGGGAAACTATGGCTACACCTTC. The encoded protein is CASSEMGGNYGYTF.

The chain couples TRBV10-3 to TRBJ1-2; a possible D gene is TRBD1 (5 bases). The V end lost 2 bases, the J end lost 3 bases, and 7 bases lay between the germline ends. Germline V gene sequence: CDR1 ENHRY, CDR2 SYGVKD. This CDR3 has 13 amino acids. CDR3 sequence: CAISETGYYGYTF. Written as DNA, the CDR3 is TGTGCCATCAGTGAGACAGGCTACTATGGCTACACCTTC.

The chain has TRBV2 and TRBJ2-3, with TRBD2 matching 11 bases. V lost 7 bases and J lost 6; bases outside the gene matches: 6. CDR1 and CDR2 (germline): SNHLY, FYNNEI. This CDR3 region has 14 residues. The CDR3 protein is CASKTSGSGDTQYF. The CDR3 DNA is TGTGCCAGCAAAACTAGCGGGAGTGGGGATACGCAGTATTTT.

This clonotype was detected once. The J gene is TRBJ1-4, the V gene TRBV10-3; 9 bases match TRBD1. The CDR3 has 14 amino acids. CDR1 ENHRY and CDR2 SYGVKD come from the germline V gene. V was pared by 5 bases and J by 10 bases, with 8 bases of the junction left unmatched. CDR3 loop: CAISRDRASRKLFF. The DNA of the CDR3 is TGTGCCATCAGTCGGGACAGGGCTTCCAGAAAACTGTTTTTT.

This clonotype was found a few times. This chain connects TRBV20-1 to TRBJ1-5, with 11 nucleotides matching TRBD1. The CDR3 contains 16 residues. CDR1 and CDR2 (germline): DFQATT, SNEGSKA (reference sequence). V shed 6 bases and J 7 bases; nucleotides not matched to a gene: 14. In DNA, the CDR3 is TGCAGTGCCCAGACTGGCGGGACAGGGGGAATGCAGCCCCAGCATTTT. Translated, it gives CSAQTGGTGGMQPQHF.

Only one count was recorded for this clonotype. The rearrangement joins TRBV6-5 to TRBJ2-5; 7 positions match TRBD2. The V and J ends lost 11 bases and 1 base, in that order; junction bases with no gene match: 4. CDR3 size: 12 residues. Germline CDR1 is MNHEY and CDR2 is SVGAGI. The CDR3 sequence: CAVGGLQETQYF. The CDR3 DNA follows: TGTGCCGTGGGAGGGCTCCAAGAGACCCAGTACTTC.

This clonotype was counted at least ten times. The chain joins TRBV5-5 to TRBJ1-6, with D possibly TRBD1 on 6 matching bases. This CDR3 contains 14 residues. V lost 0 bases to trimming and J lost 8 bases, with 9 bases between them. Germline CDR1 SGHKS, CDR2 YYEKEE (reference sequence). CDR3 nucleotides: TGTGCCAGCAGCTTGGCAGCAGGGGATTCACCCCTCCACTTT. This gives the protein CASSLAAGDSPLHF.